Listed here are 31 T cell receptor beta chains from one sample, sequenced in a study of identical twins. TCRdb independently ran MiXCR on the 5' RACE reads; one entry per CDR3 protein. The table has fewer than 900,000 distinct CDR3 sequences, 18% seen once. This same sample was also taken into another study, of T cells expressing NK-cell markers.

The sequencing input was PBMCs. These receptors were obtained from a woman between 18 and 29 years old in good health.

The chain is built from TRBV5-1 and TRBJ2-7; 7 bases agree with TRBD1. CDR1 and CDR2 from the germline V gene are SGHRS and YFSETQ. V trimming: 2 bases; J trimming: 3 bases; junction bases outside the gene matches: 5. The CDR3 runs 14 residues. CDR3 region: CASSFRQGGYEQYF. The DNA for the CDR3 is TGCGCCAGCAGCTTCCGACAGGGTGGCTACGAGCAGTACTTC.

CDR3 region: CSARRVGDLVEQFF. DNA of the CDR3: TGCAGTGCTAGACGCGTGGGGGATCTAGTCGAGCAGTTCTTC. The gene calls are TRBV20-1 and TRBJ2-1; D possibly uses TRBD1 or TRBD2 (5 bases each). There are 14 residues in the CDR3. V shed 2 bases and J shed 10 bases, with 18 bases lying between them. CDR1 and CDR2 from the germline V gene are DFQATT and SNEGSKA (reference sequence).

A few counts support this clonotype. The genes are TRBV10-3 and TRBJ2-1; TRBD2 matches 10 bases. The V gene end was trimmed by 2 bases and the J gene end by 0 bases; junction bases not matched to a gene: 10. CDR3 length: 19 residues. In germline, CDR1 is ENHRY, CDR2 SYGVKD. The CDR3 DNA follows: TGTGCCATCAGTGAGAGTAATAGCGGGGGGTTAAGCTCCTACAATGAGCAGTTCTTC. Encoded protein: CAISESNSGGLSSYNEQFF.

The CDR3 DNA reads TGTGCCAGCAGCTTAAGGCAGGTTGGTGGCTACACCTTC. This sequence encodes CASSLRQVGGYTF. The chain uses TRBV7-2 and TRBJ1-2; D is unclear. The CDR3 extends over 13 amino acids. Germline CDR1 SGHTA, CDR2 FQGNSA. Between the trimmed V and J ends, which lost 2 bases and 7 bases, there was a span of 11 bases. The full variable domain, in which reference TRBV7-2 and TRBJ1-2 provide the parts outside the CDR3, is GAGVSQSPSNKVTEKGKDVELRCDPISGHTALYWYRQSLGQGLEFLIYFQGNSAPDKSGLPSDRFSAERTGGSVSTLTIQRTQQEDSAVYLCASSLRQVGGYTFGSGTRLTVV.

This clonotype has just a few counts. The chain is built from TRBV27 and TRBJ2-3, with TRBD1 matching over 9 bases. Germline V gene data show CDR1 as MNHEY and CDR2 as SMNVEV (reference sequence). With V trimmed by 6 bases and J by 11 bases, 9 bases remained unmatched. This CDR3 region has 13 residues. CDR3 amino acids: CASSSLTGGVQYF. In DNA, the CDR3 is TGTGCCAGCAGCTCCCTCACAGGGGGCGTGCAGTATTTT.

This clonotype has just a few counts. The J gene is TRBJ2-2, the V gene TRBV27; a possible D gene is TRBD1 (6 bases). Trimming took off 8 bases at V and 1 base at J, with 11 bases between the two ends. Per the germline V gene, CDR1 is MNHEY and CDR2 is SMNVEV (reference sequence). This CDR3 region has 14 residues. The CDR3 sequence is CASAQGLNTGELFF. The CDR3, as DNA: TGTGCCAGCGCGCAGGGGTTGAACACCGGGGAGCTGTTTTTT.

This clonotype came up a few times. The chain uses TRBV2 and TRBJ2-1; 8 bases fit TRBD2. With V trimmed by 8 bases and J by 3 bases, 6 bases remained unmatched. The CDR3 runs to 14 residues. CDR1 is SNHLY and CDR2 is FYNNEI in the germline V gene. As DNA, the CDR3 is TGTGCCAGCGGGACGGGGGGGCGCTACAATGAGCAGTTCTTC. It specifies CASGTGGRYNEQFF. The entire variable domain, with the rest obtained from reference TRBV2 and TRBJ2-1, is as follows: EPEVTQTPSHQVTQMGQEVILRCVPISNHLYFYWYRQILGQKVEFLVSFYNNEISEKSEIFDDQFSVERPDGSNFTLKIRSTKLEDSAMYFCASGTGGRYNEQFFGPGTRLTVL.

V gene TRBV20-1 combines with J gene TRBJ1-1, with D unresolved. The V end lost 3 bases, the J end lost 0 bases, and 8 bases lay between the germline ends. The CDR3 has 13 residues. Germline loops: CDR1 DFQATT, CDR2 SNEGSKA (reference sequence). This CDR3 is CSARSPMNTEAFF. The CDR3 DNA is TGCAGTGCTAGGAGTCCCATGAACACTGAAGCTTTCTTT.

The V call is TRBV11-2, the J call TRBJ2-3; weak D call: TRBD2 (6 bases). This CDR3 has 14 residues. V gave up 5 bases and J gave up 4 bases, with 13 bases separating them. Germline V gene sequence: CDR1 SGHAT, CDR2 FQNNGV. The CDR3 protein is CASSATSPPDTQYF. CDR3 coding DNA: TGTGCCAGCAGCGCGACTAGTCCCCCAGATACGCAGTATTTT.

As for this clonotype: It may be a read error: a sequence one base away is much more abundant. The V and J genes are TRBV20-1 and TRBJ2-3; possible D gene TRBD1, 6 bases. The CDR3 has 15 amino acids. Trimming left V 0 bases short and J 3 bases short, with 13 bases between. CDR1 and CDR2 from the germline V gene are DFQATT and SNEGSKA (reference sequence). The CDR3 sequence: CSAREGAEGTDTQYF. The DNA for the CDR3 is TGCAGTGCTAGAGAGGGGGCGGAAGGGACAGATACGCAGTATTTT.

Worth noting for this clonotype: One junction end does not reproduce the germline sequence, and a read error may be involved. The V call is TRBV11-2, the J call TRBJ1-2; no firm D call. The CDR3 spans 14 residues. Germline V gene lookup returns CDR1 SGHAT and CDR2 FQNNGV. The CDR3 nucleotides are TGTGCCAGCAGCCAACCTGGATCGGGCCCCCTAGTAGGCTTC. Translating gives CASSQPGSGPLVGF. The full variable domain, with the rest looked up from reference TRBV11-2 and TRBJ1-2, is EAGVAQSPRYKIIEKRQSVAFWCNPISGHATLYWYQQILGQGPKLLIQFQNNGVVDDSQLPKDRFSAERLKGVDSTLKIQPAKLEDSAVYLCASSQPGSGPLVGFGSGTRLTVV.

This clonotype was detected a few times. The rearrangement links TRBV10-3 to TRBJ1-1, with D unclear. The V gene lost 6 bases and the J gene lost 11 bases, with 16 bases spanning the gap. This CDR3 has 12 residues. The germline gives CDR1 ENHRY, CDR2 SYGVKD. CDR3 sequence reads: CAIRGRGTPAFF. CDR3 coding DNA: TGTGCCATCAGGGGTCGGGGAACTCCGGCTTTCTTT.

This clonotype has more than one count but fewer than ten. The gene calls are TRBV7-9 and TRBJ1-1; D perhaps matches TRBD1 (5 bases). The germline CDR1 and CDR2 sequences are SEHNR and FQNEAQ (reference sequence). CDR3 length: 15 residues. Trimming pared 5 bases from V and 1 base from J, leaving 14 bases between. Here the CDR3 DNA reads TGTGCCAGCAGCAGCTCCCCGGGGCCGAACACTGAAGCTTTCTTT. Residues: CASSSSPGPNTEAFF. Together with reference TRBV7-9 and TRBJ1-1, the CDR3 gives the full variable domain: DTGVSQNPRHKITKRGQNVTFRCDPISEHNRLYWYRQTLGQGPEFLTYFQNEAQLEKSRLLSDRFSAERPKGSFSTLEIQRTEQGDSAMYLCASSSSPGPNTEAFFGQGTRLTVV.

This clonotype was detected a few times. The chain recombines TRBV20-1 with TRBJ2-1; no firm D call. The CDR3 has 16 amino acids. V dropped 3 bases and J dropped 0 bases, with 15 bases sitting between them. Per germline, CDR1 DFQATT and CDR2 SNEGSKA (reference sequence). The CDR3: CSASFLLGGSYNEQFF. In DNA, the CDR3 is TGCAGTGCTAGCTTCCTGCTGGGTGGCTCCTACAATGAGCAGTTCTTC.

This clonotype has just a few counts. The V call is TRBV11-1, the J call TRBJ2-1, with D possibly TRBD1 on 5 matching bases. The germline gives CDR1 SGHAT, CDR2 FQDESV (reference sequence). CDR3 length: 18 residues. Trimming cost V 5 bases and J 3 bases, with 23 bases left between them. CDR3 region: CASSPTQVNLRVYNEQFF. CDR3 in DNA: TGTGCCAGCAGCCCCACACAGGTGAACTTACGGGTCTACAATGAGCAGTTCTTC.

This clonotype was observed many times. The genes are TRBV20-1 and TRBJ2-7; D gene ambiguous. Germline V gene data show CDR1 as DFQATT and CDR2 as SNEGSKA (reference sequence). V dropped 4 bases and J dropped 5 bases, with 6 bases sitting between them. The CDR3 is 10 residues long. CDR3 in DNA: TGCAGTGCTATGTCCAACGAGCAGTACTTC. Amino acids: CSAMSNEQYF.

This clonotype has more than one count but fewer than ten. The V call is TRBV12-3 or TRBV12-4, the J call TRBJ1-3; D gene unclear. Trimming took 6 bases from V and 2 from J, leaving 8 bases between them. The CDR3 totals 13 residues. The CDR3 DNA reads TGTGCCAGCAGCTTCGCGGCTGGAAACACCATATATTTT. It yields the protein CASSFAAGNTIYF.

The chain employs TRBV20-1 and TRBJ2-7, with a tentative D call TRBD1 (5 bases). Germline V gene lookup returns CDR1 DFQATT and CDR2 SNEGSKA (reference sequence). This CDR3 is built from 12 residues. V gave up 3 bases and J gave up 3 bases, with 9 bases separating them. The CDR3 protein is CSASQGIYEQYF. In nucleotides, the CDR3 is TGCAGTGCTAGTCAGGGTATCTACGAGCAGTACTTC.

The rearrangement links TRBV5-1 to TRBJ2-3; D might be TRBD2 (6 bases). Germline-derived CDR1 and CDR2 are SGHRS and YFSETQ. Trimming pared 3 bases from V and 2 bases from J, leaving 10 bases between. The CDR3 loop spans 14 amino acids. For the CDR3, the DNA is TGCGCCAGCAGCTCGGGGGAGGTCACAGATACGCAGTATTTT. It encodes CASSSGEVTDTQYF.

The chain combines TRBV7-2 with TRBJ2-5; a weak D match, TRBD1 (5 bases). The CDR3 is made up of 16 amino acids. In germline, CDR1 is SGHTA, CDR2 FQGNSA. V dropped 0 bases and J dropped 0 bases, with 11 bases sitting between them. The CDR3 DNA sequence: TGTGCCAGCAGCTTAGCGTACAGGCTCTACCAAGAGACCCAGTACTTC. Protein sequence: CASSLAYRLYQETQYF.

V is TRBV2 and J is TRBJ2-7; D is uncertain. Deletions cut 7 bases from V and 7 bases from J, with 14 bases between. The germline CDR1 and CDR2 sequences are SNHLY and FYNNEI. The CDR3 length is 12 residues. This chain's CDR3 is CASNDLGREQYF. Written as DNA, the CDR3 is TGTGCCAGCAACGACCTTGGAAGGGAGCAGTACTTC.

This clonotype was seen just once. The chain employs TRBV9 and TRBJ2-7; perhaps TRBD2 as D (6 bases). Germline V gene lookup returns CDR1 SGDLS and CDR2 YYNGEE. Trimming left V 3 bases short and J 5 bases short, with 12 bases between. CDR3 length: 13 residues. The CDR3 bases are TGTGCCAGCAGCGCTGGGGGGAGGAACGAGCAGTACTTC. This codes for CASSAGGRNEQYF.

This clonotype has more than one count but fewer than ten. CDR3 sequence: CASSLGPGTGAFF. For the CDR3, the DNA is TGTGCCAGCAGCTTAGGGCCAGGGACGGGAGCTTTCTTT. V is TRBV7-9 and J is TRBJ1-1, with D perhaps matching TRBD1 (5 bases). Trimming stripped 1 base from V and 10 bases from J, with 13 bases between. This CDR3 spans 13 amino acids. Germline V lookup: CDR1 SEHNR, CDR2 FQNEAQ (reference sequence). Using reference TRBV7-9 and TRBJ1-1 for the parts outside the CDR3, the full variable domain is DTGVSQNPRHKITKRGQNVTFRCDPISEHNRLYWYRQTLGQGPEFLTYFQNEAQLEKSRLLSDRFSAERPKGSFSTLEIQRTEQGDSAMYLCASSLGPGTGAFFGQGTRLTVV.

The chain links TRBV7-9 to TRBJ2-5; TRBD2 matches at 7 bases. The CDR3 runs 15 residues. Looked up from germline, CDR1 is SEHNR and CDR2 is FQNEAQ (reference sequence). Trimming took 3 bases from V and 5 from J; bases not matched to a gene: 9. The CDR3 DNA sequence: TGTGCCAGCAGCTTTCGGGACTACTCGATGGAGACCCAGTACTTC. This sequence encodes CASSFRDYSMETQYF. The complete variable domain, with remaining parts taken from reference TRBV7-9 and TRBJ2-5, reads DTGVSQNPRHKITKRGQNVTFRCDPISEHNRLYWYRQTLGQGPEFLTYFQNEAQLEKSRLLSDRFSAERPKGSFSTLEIQRTEQGDSAMYLCASSFRDYSMETQYFGPGTRLLVL.

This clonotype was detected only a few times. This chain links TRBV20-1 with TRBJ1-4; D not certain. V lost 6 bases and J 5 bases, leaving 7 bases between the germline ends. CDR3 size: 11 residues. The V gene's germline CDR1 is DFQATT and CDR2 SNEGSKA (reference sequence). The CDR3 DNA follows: TGCAGTGCCACGAGGAATGAAAAACTGTTTTTT. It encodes CSATRNEKLFF.

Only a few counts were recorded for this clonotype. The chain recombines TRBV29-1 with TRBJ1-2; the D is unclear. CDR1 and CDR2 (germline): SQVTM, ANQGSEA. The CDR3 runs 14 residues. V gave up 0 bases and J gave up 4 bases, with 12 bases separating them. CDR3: CSVEEEVEIYGYTF. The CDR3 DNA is TGCAGCGTTGAAGAAGAAGTGGAAATCTATGGCTACACCTTC.

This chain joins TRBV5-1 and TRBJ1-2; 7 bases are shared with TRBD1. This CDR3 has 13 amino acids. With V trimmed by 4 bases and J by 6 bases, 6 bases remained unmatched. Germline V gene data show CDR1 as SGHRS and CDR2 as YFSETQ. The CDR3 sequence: CASSQETGNGYTF. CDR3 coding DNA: TGCGCCAGCAGCCAAGAGACAGGGAATGGCTACACCTTC.

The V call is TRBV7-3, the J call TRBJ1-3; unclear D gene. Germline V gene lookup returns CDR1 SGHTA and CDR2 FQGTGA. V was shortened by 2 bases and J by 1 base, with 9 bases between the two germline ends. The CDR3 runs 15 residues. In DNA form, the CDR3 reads TGTGCCAGCAGCTTATTCGGGATTTCTGGAAACACCATATATTTT. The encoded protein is CASSLFGISGNTIYF.

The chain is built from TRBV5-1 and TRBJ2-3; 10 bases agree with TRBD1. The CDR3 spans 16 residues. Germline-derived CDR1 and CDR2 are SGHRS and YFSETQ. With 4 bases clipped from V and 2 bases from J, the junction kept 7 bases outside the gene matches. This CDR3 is CASSVGQGGNTDTQYF. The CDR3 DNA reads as TGCGCCAGCAGCGTAGGACAGGGGGGAAACACAGATACGCAGTATTTT. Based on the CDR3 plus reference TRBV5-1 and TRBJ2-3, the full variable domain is KAGVTQTPRYLIKTRGQQVTLSCSPISGHRSVSWYQQTPGQGLQFLFEYFSETQRNKGNFPGRFSGRQFSNSRSEMNVSTLELGDSALYLCASSVGQGGNTDTQYFGPGTRLTVL.

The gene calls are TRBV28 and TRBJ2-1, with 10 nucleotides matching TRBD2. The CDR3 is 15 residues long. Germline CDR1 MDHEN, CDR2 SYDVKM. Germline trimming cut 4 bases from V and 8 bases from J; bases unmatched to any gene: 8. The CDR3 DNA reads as TGTGCCAGCAGTTCCCCCTCTAGCGGGAGCCATGAGCAGTTCTTC. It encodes CASSSPSSGSHEQFF. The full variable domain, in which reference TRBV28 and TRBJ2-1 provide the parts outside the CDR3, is DVKVTQSSRYLVKRTGEKVFLECVQDMDHENMFWYRQDPGLGLRLIYFSYDVKMKEKGDIPEGYSVSREKKERFSLILESASTNQTSMYLCASSSPSSGSHEQFFGPGTRLTVL.

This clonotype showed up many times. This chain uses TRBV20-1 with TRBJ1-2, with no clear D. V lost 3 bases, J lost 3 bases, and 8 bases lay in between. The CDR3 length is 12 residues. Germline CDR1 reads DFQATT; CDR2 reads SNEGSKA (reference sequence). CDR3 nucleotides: TGCAGTGCTAGGCCGGGAGACTATGGCTACACCTTC. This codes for CSARPGDYGYTF.